What follows describes a single T cell receptor (beta chain). Its antigen is not yet known. Base qualities are not at hand, and no much larger clone is one base apart. The immunoSEQ Assay, a bias-controlled multiplex PCR, was used to amplify TCRbeta CDR3 regions from genomic DNA. Concerning the study's data processing: The number of nucleated cells in each sample was estimated by amplification of reference gene primers within the assay. To quantify the absolute abundance of each unique TCRbeta CDR3 rearrangement, sequence reads were collapsed and filtered. For each sample, productive Simpson clonality was calculated as the square root of Simpson's diversity index over productive rearrangements. Not all clones reach the TCRdb copy of this immuneACCESS table, which keeps in-frame sequences only. Checked studies attribute under half of the gap to unresolved V genes and leave the rest unexplained. The DNA was the basis for D and trimming; V, J and clone size are from that table. The table for this sample lists 75,000 to 95,000 clones; 90% of them were counted only once. The ten most abundant clones make up around 2.6% of the sample.

The data stem from a study of blood T cell repertoires in COVID-19 (dated by TCRdb to the early 2020s). Turning to the overall study: The collaborator samples originated in the United States, Italy and Spain and spanned the acute and convalescent phases of COVID-19. The repertoires were released in a freely available public database meant as a resource for research on the immune response to SARS-CoV-2. The prospective study material was composed of cDNA or gDNA derived from T cells, B-cell-depleted T cells, or PBMCs. Samples were obtained from the ongoing ImmuneRACE study (first 160 participants) and from roughly 1,300 subjects provided by 6 global collaborators. Deeply sampled blood TCRbeta repertoires from subjects exposed to, actively infected with, or recovered from COVID-19 were included in the dataset. Where available, HLA class I and class II types were taken from metadata supplied by the sample provider and were not determined by assay-based typing. Nearly every sample came with metadata listing a de-identified subject ID, COVID-19 status, age in years and sex.

What the authors observed across the whole study: Clinical and demographic metadata were provided uncurated, with the amount varying by source and participant.

V ends up 3 bases short and J 5 bases short, with an unmatched junction base count of 13. The CDR3 has 19 amino acids, counting the end cysteine and phenylalanine. The CDR3 DNA has 57 bases and is translated from base 1. In the germline V gene, CDR1 corresponds to SGHRS and CDR2 to YFSETQ. The collaborating institutions used their own protocols to collect whole blood in K2EDTA tubes. For TCRbeta analysis, collaborator samples were shipped as frozen whole blood, as isolated PBMCs, or as DNA extracted from either sample type. The sample taken for sequencing was peripheral blood. This receptor was obtained from a human donor in a cohort sampled during active COVID-19. The chain joins TRBV5-1 to TRBJ2-5, with TRBD2 identical over 16 junction bases. CDR3 loop: CASSSGTSGGAWLAETQYF. The DNA sequence follows: TGCGCCAGCAGCTCGGGGACTAGCGGGGGGGCCTGGTTAGCTGAGACCCAGTACTTC.